This T cell receptor (beta chain) was recovered during a study of shared clonotypes between healthy human individuals. Cells designated naive CD8 were CD45RO-negative and were positively selected for CCR7, with terminally differentiated effector memory CD45RA+ cells excluded. Per the authors' pipeline: ImmunoSEQ output lacked quality scores and full-length reads, limiting matched filtering. The protocol was immunoSEQ multiplex PCR, while the TCRdb copy is restricted to in-frame clones and leaves out a portion. Clone size and V and J calls were adopted from that table, with D and trimming inferred from the DNA. The data show approximately 2,000,000 clones, just over 90% seen once. This clone was observed a single time. V gave up 0 bases and J gave up 5 bases, with 10 bases separating them. The CDR3 loop spans 15 amino acids. CDR1 and CDR2 (germline): LNHNV, YYDKDF (reference sequence).

The chain combines TRBV15 with TRBJ1-4; no reliable D call. This receptor was taken from a man younger than 35 in good health. Some clones in this sample may be carry-over from other donors' samples. The sample comprised naive CD8+ T cells from PBMCs. CDR3 nucleotides: TGTGCCACCAGCAGAGAAGACTGGCGAAATGAAAAACTGTTTTTT. Amino acids: CATSREDWRNEKLFF.